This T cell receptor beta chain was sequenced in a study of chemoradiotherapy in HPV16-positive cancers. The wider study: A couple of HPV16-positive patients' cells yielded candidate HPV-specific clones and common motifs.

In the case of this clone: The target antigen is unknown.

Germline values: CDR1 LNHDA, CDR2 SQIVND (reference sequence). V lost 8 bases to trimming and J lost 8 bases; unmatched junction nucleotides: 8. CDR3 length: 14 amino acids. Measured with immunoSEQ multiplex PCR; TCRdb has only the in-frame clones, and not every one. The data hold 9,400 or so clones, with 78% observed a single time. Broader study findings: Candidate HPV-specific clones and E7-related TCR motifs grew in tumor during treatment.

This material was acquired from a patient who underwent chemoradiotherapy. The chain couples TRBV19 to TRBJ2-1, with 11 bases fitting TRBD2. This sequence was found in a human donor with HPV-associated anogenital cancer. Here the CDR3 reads CASCLAGGHYEQFF. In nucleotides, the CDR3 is TGTGCCAGTTGCCTAGCGGGGGGTCACTATGAGCAGTTCTTC.